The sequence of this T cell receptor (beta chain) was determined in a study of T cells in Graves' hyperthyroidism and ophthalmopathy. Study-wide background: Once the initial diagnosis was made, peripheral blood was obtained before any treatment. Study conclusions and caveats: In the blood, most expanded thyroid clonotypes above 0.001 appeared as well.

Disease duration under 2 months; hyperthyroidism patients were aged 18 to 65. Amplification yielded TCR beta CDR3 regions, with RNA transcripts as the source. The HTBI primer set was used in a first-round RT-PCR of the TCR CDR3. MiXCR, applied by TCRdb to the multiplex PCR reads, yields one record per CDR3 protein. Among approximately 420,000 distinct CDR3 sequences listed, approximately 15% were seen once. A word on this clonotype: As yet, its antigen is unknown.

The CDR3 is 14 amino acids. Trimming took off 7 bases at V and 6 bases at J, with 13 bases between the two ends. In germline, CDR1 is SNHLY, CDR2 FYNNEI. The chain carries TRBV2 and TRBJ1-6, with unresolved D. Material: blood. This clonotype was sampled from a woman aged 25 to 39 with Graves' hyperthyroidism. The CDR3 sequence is CASTGIVVNSPLHF. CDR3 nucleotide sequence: TGTGCCAGCACAGGAATTGTCGTTAATTCACCCCTCCACTTT.